These 30 T cell receptor beta chains share one sample of origin, sequenced in a study of regulatory T cells in long-lasting Graves disease. With iRepertoire HTBI primers and Arm-PCR of CDR3 regions, TCR beta libraries were built. TCRdb reprocessed the multiplex PCR reads via MiXCR and lists one record per CDR3 protein. The sample carries roughly 610,000 distinct CDR3 sequences, roughly 15% recorded once. Time point reported: newly diagnosed GD, antithyroid drugs for less than 3 months. PBMCs were the source of the RNA used for TCR sequencing. This sample was shared with a second study, whose subject was T cells in Graves' hyperthyroidism and ophthalmopathy.

Sequences were derived from peripheral blood mononuclear cells (PBMCs), sampled at new diagnosis, from a patient treated with antithyroid drugs. All receptors derive from a young woman with Graves disease.

The table lists this clonotype with many counts. The V and J genes are TRBV6-2 or TRBV6-3 and TRBJ1-5; TRBD1 matches 7 bases. CDR3 length equals 16 residues. Germline V gene sequence: CDR1 MNHEY, CDR2 SVGEGT. J lost 2 bases, V lost 5 bases, and 9 bases had no gene match. CDR3 sequence reads: CASSGRDRVGNQPQHF. The CDR3 coding sequence is TGTGCCAGCAGTGGACGAGACAGGGTTGGCAATCAGCCCCAGCATTTT.

This rearrangement joins TRBV20-1 to TRBJ2-7; perhaps D is TRBD1 or TRBD2 (5 bases each). This CDR3 region has 13 residues. Germline V gene lookup returns CDR1 DFQATT and CDR2 SNEGSKA (reference sequence). V was trimmed by 3 bases and J by 7 bases, leaving 16 bases between them. The CDR3 nucleotides read TGCAGTGCTAGTCTGGGACCTAAGCGAGAGCAGTACTTC. Protein product: CSASLGPKREQYF.

This clonotype has only a few counts. The chain couples TRBV10-2 to TRBJ1-2; D gene uncertain. There are 13 residues in the CDR3. Germline values: CDR1 WSHSY, CDR2 SAAADI. The V gene lost 6 bases and the J gene lost 4 bases, with 12 bases spanning the gap. The CDR3 here is CASSLHEFYGYTF. CDR3 coding DNA: TGCGCCAGCAGCCTCCATGAATTCTATGGCTACACCTTC.

The V call is TRBV28, the J call TRBJ2-7; TRBD2 is a possible D gene (6 bases). The germline CDR1 and CDR2 sequences are MDHEN and SYDVKM. This CDR3 contains 13 residues. V was clipped by 6 bases and J by 5 bases, with 14 bases between them. The CDR3 is CASSFGGSNEQYF. DNA of the CDR3: TGTGCCAGCAGCTTTGGGGGGAGCAACGAGCAGTACTTC.

The V call is TRBV3-1, the J call TRBJ1-1; no definite D call. The length of the CDR3 is 12 residues. Germline values: CDR1 LGHDT, CDR2 YNNKEL (reference sequence). V lost 2 bases and J 4 bases, leaving 5 bases between the germline ends. The CDR3 here is CASSQTLTEAFF. The CDR3 region has the DNA TGTGCCAGCAGCCAAACACTCACTGAAGCTTTCTTT.

With regard to this clonotype: Since a much larger clone is just one base distant, this may be a read error. The V gene is TRBV7-3, the J gene TRBJ2-1; 14 nucleotides line up with TRBD2. CDR1 is SGHTA, CDR2 FQGTGA, per germline. The length of the CDR3 is 14 residues. Germline trimming cut 3 bases from V and 9 bases from J; bases unmatched to any gene: 1. The DNA of the CDR3 is TGTGCCAGCAGCTTGGGACTAGCGGGAGCTGAGCAGTTCTTC. Protein sequence: CASSLGLAGAEQFF.

This clonotype has at least ten counts. The chain couples TRBV6-5 to TRBJ1-5; D not certain. CDR1 and CDR2 (germline): MNHEY, SVGAGI. V lost 0 bases to trimming and J lost 6 bases, with 6 bases between them. This CDR3 contains 13 residues. CDR3 DNA sequence: TGTGCCAGCAGTTACTCTTTTAGTCAGCCCCAGCATTTT. Encoded protein: CASSYSFSQPQHF.

This clonotype has a handful of counts. J is TRBJ2-7 and V is TRBV3-1; 9 bases fit TRBD2. The CDR3 runs to 13 residues. The junction had 6 bases not matched to a gene; V was cut back by 6 bases and J by 6 bases. The germline V gene encodes CDR1 LGHDT and CDR2 YNNKEL (reference sequence). This CDR3 is CASSRTSVGEQYF. The CDR3 DNA reads as TGTGCCAGCAGTCGGACTAGCGTGGGCGAGCAGTACTTC.

There are a few counts of this clonotype. The V and J genes are TRBV19 and TRBJ2-7, with D uncertain. Per germline, CDR1 LNHDA and CDR2 SQIVND (reference sequence). This CDR3 contains 15 residues. V lost 4 bases to trimming and J lost 4 bases, with 17 bases between them. CDR3 sequence (DNA): TGTGCCAGTAGTAAGTTACTCGGTGGTGGGTACGAGCAGTACTTC. It specifies CASSKLLGGGYEQYF.

This clonotype came up many times. The rearrangement uses TRBV6-4 and TRBJ2-6; no firm D call. The germline V gene encodes CDR1 MRHNA and CDR2 SNTAGT. V was clipped by 7 bases and J by 0 bases, with 7 bases between them. This CDR3 has 14 amino acids. The CDR3 reads CASTQDSGANVLTF. DNA of the CDR3: TGTGCCAGCACGCAAGACTCTGGGGCCAACGTCCTGACTTTC.

This clonotype was picked up many times. CDR3 bases: TGCGCCAGCAGCTTTCGGACAGGGGACTATGGCTACACCTTC. Translating gives CASSFRTGDYGYTF. The genes are TRBV5-1 and TRBJ1-2; TRBD1 aligns across 9 bases. V was pared by 2 bases and J by 3 bases, with 2 bases of the junction left unmatched. From germline, CDR1 is SGHRS and CDR2 YFSETQ. This CDR3 has 14 residues.

This clonotype was observed many times. This chain connects TRBV29-1 to TRBJ2-7, with TRBD1 matching 7 bases. CDR1 is SQVTM and CDR2 is ANQGSEA in the germline V gene. J lost 4 bases, V lost 6 bases, and 15 bases had no gene match. The CDR3 extends over 15 amino acids. CDR3 bases: TGCAGCGTCGCTAGACCGGTCAGGGGGTTGTACGAGCAGTACTTC. This encodes CSVARPVRGLYEQYF.

This clonotype was counted between two and nine times. The chain joins TRBV6-1 to TRBJ2-7; the match to TRBD1 covers 10 bases. CDR3 length: 14 amino acids. The V gene's germline CDR1 is MNHNS and CDR2 SASEGT. Trimming took 6 bases from V and 6 from J; bases not matched to a gene: 8. CDR3 nucleotides: TGTGCCAGCAGGGGACAGGGGAATACGGGCGAGCAGTACTTC. It is translated as CASRGQGNTGEQYF.

On this clonotype: A much larger clone differs by one base, so this may be a read error. V gene TRBV24-1 combines with J gene TRBJ2-3; 16 bases align to TRBD2. CDR1 and CDR2 from the germline V gene are KGHDR and SFDVKD. The CDR3 covers 19 residues. Germline trimming cut 6 bases from V and 4 bases from J; bases unmatched to any gene: 12. The CDR3 DNA reads TGTGCCACCAGTCCCCGGCCCGGGACTAGCGGGAGGGCCTCAGATACGCAGTATTTT. It yields the protein CATSPRPGTSGRASDTQYF.

This clonotype was observed once. With a much larger clone just one base away, this may be a read error. This chain connects TRBV6-4 to TRBJ2-3; 13 bases are shared with TRBD2. J lost 5 bases, V lost 5 bases, and 10 bases had no gene match. Germline loops: CDR1 MRHNA, CDR2 SNTAGT. This CDR3 comprises 17 residues. The CDR3 loop is CASSYWGLAGPKDTQYF. The CDR3 DNA sequence: TGTGCCAGCAGTTACTGGGGACTAGCGGGACCCAAAGATACGCAGTATTTT.

This clonotype was seen only a few times. The chain combines TRBV20-1 with TRBJ2-5; the match to TRBD2 covers 10 bases. This CDR3 is 15 amino acids long. Trimming at V came to 2 bases and at J to 5 bases, leaving 8 bases not matched to a gene. Germline V gene sequence: CDR1 DFQATT, CDR2 SNEGSKA (reference sequence). CDR3 DNA sequence: TGCAGTGCTAGATTGGGTCTAGCGGGAGTCGAGACCCAGTACTTC. Its translation is CSARLGLAGVETQYF.

This clonotype was recorded at least ten times. The rearrangement uses TRBV7-9 and TRBJ2-7, with 8 bases lining up with TRBD2. Germline assignment: CDR1 SEHNR and CDR2 FQNEAQ (reference sequence). The J segment lost 4 bases and the V segment lost 2 bases, leaving 13 bases of the junction unmatched. The CDR3 has 17 amino acids. The CDR3 DNA follows: TGTGCCAGCAGCTTAAAGGTCACGGCTAGCGGGTTTTACGAGCAGTACTTC. Translating it yields CASSLKVTASGFYEQYF.

This clonotype was recorded at least ten times. V and J are TRBV28 and TRBJ1-1, with 9 nucleotides matching TRBD1. The CDR3 runs 16 residues. V lost 8 bases to trimming and J lost 4 bases; unmatched junction nucleotides: 14. Germline V gives CDR1 MDHEN, CDR2 SYDVKM. CDR3 region: CASFLLPGQGSTEAFF. In nucleotides, the CDR3 is TGTGCCAGCTTTCTATTACCGGGACAGGGCTCCACTGAAGCTTTCTTT. The full variable domain, completed using reference TRBV28 and TRBJ1-1, is DVKVTQSSRYLVKRTGEKVFLECVQDMDHENMFWYRQDPGLGLRLIYFSYDVKMKEKGDIPEGYSVSREKKERFSLILESASTNQTSMYLCASFLLPGQGSTEAFFGQGTRLTVV.

This clonotype was found many times. This rearrangement joins TRBV27 to TRBJ2-2; D not certain. Germline values: CDR1 MNHEY, CDR2 SMNVEV (reference sequence). Trimming took 2 bases from V and 8 from J, leaving 12 bases between them. CDR3 length equals 14 residues. The CDR3 DNA reads TGTGCCAGCAGTTTAGCCCGTACCGCGGGGGAGCTGTTTTTT. This gives the protein CASSLARTAGELFF.

CDR3 bases: TGTGCCAGCAGCTGGGTCCTATTACAGGGAAGAGGCTACAATGAGCAGTTCTTC. This sequence encodes CASSWVLLQGRGYNEQFF. The rearrangement links TRBV5-8 to TRBJ2-1; TRBD1 is a possible D gene (6 bases). The CDR3 totals 18 residues. Per germline, CDR1 SGHTS and CDR2 YDEGEE. V was cut by 3 bases and J by 3 bases, with 22 bases left in between.

This clonotype was detected ten times or more. The chain carries TRBV27 and TRBJ2-4; 9 bases line up with TRBD1. The CDR3 spans 17 residues. V gave up 5 bases and J gave up 5 bases; unmatched junction bases: 13. CDR1 and CDR2 from the germline V gene are MNHEY and SMNVEV (reference sequence). Written as DNA, the CDR3 is TGTGCCAGCAGTCCGGGACAGGGTCATTCGTTGGAAAACATTCAGTACTTC. Protein: CASSPGQGHSLENIQYF.

At least ten counts were recorded for this clonotype. This chain uses TRBV27 with TRBJ2-7; possibly TRBD1 or TRBD2 for D (5 bases each). CDR1 MNHEY and CDR2 SMNVEV come from the germline V gene (reference sequence). Trimming left V 8 bases short and J 4 bases short, with 9 bases between. The CDR3 sequence is 11 residues long. CDR3 protein: CASGTPYEQYF. The DNA for the CDR3 is TGTGCCAGCGGGACGCCTTACGAGCAGTACTTC.

V gene TRBV20-1 combines with J gene TRBJ2-5; D remains unclear. The CDR3 runs 13 residues. Germline-derived CDR1 and CDR2 are DFQATT and SNEGSKA (reference sequence). With 3 bases removed from V and 3 bases from J, the gap between germline ends came to 11 bases. The CDR3 coding sequence is TGCAGTGCTAGGCTGGTAGCTAAAGAGACCCAGTACTTC. As protein: CSARLVAKETQYF.

This clonotype was picked up a small number of times. The rearrangement uses TRBV28 and TRBJ1-5, with a tentative D call TRBD1 (5 bases). Germline V lookup: CDR1 MDHEN, CDR2 SYDVKM. Trimming removed 1 base from V and 4 bases from J, with 14 bases in between. CDR3 length: 16 residues. The CDR3 sequence: CASSLFRGGGNQPQHF. CDR3 DNA sequence: TGTGCCAGCAGTTTATTCCGCGGGGGGGGGAATCAGCCCCAGCATTTT.

There are a few counts of this clonotype. The chain recombines TRBV28 with TRBJ2-1; tentatively, D is TRBD2 (5 bases). This CDR3 is built from 12 residues. CDR1 MDHEN and CDR2 SYDVKM come from the germline V gene. Trimming removed 4 bases from V and 7 bases from J, with 8 bases in between. The CDR3 coding sequence is TGTGCCAGCAGTTCGGACTTGAATGAGCAGTTCTTC. This codes for CASSSDLNEQFF.

This clonotype came up many times. This chain joins TRBV12-3 or TRBV12-4 and TRBJ1-5; D gene ambiguous. CDR3 length equals 14 residues. V was shortened by 3 bases and J by 6 bases, with 12 bases between the two germline ends. The CDR3 loop is CASSFDLAGQPQHF. The CDR3 bases are TGTGCCAGCAGTTTCGACCTAGCGGGTCAGCCCCAGCATTTT.

This clonotype was counted at least ten times. The rearrangement joins TRBV28 to TRBJ2-1; 9 bases align to TRBD2. V lost 5 bases, J lost 2 bases, and 7 bases stayed unmatched. Germline assignment: CDR1 MDHEN and CDR2 SYDVKM. The CDR3 loop spans 16 amino acids. DNA of the CDR3: TGTGCCAGCAGTGCCCAGACTAGCGGAGCCTACAATGAGCAGTTCTTC. Protein: CASSAQTSGAYNEQFF.

CDR3 in DNA: TGTGCCAGCTGTGGACTAGCGGGGGGTCAGCAGTTCTTC. Amino acid sequence: CASCGLAGGQQFF. The chain couples TRBV27 to TRBJ2-1; 14 nucleotides align to TRBD2. V was pared by 8 bases and J by 11 bases, with 5 bases of the junction left unmatched. The germline V gene has CDR1 MNHEY and CDR2 SMNVEV (reference sequence). CDR3 length equals 13 residues.

The sample holds many counts of this clonotype. The rearrangement joins TRBV28 to TRBJ2-7; no clear D. There are 14 residues in the CDR3. The germline V gene encodes CDR1 MDHEN and CDR2 SYDVKM. The V end lost 5 bases, the J end lost 3 bases, and 14 bases lay between the germline ends. The DNA of the CDR3 is TGTGCCAGCAGTCGTCCCCCCCCGGGCTACGAGCAGTACTTC. Protein sequence: CASSRPPPGYEQYF.

The chain joins TRBV24-1 to TRBJ2-1; TRBD2 is a possible D gene (6 bases). Trimming left V 5 bases short and J 10 bases short, with 14 bases between. The CDR3 is 13 amino acids. Germline V gene lookup returns CDR1 KGHDR and CDR2 SFDVKD. Written as DNA, the CDR3 is TGTGCCACCAGTGCCTCGGGACTCCCCGAGCAGTTCTTC. Encoded protein: CATSASGLPEQFF.